What follows is one T cell receptor beta chain and its context. In the study's own analysis: Quantification of nucleated cells was approximated via reference gene primer amplification. Data came from immunoSEQ multiplex PCR; TCRdb stores just in-frame clones and leaves some out. That table is the source of V, J and clone size, and D and trimming were worked out from the DNA. The repertoire consists of roughly 320,000 clones, with 85% to 95% occurring once and the leading ten covering 3.9%. The data originate from a study of blood T cell repertoires in COVID-19. The overall study: The cDNA or gDNA used as material had been derived from T cells, B-cell-depleted T cells, or PBMCs.

Residents of under 25 US areas, aged roughly 18 to 89 years, made up the participants. The ends were cut back, 5 bases at V and 4 bases at J, with 10 bases in the middle. The V gene's germline CDR1 is SGDLS and CDR2 YYNGEE. The CDR3 has 14 amino acids. V and J are TRBV9 and TRBJ1-6; no reliable D call. The clonotype was recovered from a woman in her twenties or thirties who had been exposed to COVID-19. Sequencing was carried out using PBMCs or T cells enriched from blood (not recorded which). The CDR3 is CASSQRVYNSPLHF. The CDR3 bases are TGTGCCAGCAGTCAACGGGTTTATAATTCACCCCTCCACTTT.